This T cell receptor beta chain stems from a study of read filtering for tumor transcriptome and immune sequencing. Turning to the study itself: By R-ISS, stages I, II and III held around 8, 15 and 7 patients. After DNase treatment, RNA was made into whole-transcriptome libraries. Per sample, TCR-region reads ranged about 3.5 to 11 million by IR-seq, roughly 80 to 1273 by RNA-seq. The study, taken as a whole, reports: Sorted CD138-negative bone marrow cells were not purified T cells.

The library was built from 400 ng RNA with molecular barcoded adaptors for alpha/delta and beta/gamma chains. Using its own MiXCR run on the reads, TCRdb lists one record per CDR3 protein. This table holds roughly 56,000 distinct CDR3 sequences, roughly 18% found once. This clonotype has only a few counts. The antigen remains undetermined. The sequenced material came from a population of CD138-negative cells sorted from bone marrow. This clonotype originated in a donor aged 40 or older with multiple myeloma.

CDR3 sequence: CASSLVGGGRQETQYF. The CDR3 DNA reads as TGTGCCAGCAGCTTGGTGGGTGGGGGCAGACAAGAGACCCAGTACTTC. The rearrangement uses TRBV5-6 and TRBJ2-5; tentative D call: TRBD1 (6 bases). Germline assignment: CDR1 SGHDT and CDR2 YYEEEE. V lost 0 bases, J lost 2 bases, and 14 bases lay in between. This CDR3 spans 16 amino acids.